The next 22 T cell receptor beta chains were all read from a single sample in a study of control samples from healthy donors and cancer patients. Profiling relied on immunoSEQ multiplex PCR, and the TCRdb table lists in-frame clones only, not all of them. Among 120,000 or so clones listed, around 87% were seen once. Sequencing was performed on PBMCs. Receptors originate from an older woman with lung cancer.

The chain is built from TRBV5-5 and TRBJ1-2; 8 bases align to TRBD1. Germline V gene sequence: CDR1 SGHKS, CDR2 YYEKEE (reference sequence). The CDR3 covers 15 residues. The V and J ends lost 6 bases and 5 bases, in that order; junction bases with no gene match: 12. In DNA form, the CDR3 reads TGTGCCAGCATCCTAGGACAGGGAGGTAGTTATGGCTACACCTTC. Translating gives CASILGQGGSYGYTF.

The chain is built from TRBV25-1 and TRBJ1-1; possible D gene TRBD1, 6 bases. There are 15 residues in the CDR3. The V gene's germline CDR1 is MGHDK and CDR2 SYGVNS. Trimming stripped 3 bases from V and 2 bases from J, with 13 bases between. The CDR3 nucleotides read TGTGCCAGCAGTGATCCGGACAGATATAACACTGAAGCTTTCTTT. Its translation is CASSDPDRYNTEAFF.

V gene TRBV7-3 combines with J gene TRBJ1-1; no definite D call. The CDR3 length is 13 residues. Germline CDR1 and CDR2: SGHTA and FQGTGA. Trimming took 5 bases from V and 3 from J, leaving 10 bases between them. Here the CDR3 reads CASSPGGDTEAFF. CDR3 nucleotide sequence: TGTGCCAGCAGCCCAGGCGGGGACACTGAAGCTTTCTTT.

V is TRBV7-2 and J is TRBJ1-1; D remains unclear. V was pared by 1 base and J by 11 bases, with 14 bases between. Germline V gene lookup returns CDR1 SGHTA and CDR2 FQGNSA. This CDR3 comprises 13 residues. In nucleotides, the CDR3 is TGTGCCAGCAGCTTAGATAGGGATGATACGGCTTTCTTT. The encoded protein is CASSLDRDDTAFF.

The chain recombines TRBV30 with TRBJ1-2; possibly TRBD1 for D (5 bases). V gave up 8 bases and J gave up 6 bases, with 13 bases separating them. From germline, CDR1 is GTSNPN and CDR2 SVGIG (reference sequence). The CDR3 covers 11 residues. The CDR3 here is CAGGVGNGYTF. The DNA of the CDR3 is TGTGCCGGGGGGGTAGGGAATGGCTACACCTTC.

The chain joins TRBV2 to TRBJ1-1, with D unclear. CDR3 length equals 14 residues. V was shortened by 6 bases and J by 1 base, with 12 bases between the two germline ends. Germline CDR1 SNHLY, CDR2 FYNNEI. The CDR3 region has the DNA TGTGCCAGCAGAAGTATCCGGGAGAACACTGAAGCTTTCTTT. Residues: CASRSIRENTEAFF. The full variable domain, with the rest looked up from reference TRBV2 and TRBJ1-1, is EPEVTQTPSHQVTQMGQEVILRCVPISNHLYFYWYRQILGQKVEFLVSFYNNEISEKSEIFDDQFSVERPDGSNFTLKIRSTKLEDSAMYFCASRSIRENTEAFFGQGTRLTVV.

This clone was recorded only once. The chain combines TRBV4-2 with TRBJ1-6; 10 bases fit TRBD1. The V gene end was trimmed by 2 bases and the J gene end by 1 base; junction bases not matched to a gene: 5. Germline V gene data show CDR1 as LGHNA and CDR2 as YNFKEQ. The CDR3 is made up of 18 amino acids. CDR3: CASSQTDRGQSYNSPLHF. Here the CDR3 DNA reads TGTGCCAGCAGCCAAACCGACAGGGGGCAGTCCTATAATTCACCCCTCCACTTT.

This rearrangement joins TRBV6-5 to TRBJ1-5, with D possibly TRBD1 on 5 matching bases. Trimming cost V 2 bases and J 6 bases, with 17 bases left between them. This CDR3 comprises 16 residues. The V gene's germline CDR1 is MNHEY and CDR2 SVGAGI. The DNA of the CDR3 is TGTGCCAGCAGTTACGGGCGGGGGAGAGGGAGTCAGCCCCAGCATTTT. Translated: CASSYGRGRGSQPQHF.

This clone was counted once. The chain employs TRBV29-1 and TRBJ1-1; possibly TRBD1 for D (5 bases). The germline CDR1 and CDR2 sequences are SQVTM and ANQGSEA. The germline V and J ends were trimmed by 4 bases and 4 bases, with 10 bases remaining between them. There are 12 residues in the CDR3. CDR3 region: CSVGGGGTEAFF. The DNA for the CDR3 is TGCAGCGTTGGCGGCGGGGGCACTGAAGCTTTCTTT. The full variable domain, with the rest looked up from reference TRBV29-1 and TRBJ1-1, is SAVISQKPSRDICQRGTSLTIQCQVDSQVTMMFWYRQQPGQSLTLIATANQGSEATYESGFVIDKFPISRPNLTFSTLTVSNMSPEDSSIYLCSVGGGGTEAFFGQGTRLTVV.

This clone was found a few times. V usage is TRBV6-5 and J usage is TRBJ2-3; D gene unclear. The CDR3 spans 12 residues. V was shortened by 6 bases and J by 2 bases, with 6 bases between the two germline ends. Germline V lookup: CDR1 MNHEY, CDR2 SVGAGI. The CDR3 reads CASRLTTDTQYF. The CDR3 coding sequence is TGTGCCAGCAGACTAACCACAGATACGCAGTATTTT.

The DNA of the CDR3 is TGCAGTGCTAGTCGAAGCGGGAGCTCCTACAATGAGCAGTTCTTC. This encodes CSASRSGSSYNEQFF. The chain uses TRBV20-1 and TRBJ2-1; TRBD2 agrees at 8 bases. The CDR3 has 15 amino acids. Germline loops: CDR1 DFQATT, CDR2 SNEGSKA (reference sequence). The V and J ends lost 3 bases and 0 bases, in that order; junction bases with no gene match: 4.

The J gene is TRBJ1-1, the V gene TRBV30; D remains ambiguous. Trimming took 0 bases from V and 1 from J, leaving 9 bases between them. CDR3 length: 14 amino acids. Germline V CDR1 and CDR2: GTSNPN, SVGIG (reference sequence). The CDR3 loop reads CAWSVGGKNTEAFF. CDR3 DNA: TGTGCCTGGAGTGTCGGCGGGAAGAACACTGAAGCTTTCTTT.

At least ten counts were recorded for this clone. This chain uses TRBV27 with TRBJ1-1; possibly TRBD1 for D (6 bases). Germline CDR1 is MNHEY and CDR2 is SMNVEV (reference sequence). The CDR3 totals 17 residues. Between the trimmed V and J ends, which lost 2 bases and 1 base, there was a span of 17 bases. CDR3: CASSLEPGALRNTEAFF. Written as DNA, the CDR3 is TGTGCCAGCAGTTTAGAGCCAGGGGCGCTTCGGAACACTGAAGCTTTCTTT.

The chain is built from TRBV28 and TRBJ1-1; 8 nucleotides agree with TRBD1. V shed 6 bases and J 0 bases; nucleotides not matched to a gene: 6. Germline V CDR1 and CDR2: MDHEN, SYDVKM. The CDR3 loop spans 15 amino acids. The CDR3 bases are TGTGCCAGCAGCGACCCAGGGGGCTTGAACACTGAAGCTTTCTTT. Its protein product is CASSDPGGLNTEAFF.

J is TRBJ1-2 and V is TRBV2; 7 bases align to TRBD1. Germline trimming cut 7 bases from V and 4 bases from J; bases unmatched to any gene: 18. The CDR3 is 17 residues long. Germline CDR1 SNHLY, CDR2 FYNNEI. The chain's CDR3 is CASNVDREAYRGYGYTF. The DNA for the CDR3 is TGTGCCAGCAACGTAGACAGGGAGGCCTATCGTGGCTATGGCTACACCTTC. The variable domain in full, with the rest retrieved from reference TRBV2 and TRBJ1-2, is EPEVTQTPSHQVTQMGQEVILRCVPISNHLYFYWYRQILGQKVEFLVSFYNNEISEKSEIFDDQFSVERPDGSNFTLKIRSTKLEDSAMYFCASNVDREAYRGYGYTFGSGTRLTVV.

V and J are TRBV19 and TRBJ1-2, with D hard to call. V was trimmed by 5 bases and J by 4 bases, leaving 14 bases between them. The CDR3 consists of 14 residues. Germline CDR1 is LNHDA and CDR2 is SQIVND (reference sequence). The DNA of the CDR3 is TGTGCCAGTAGTGACCGGGCCTTGGGCTATGGCTACACCTTC. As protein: CASSDRALGYGYTF. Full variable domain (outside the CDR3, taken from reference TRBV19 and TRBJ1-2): DGGITQSPKYLFRKEGQNVTLSCEQNLNHDAMYWYRQDPGQGLRLIYYSQIVNDFQKGDIAEGYSVSREKKESFPLTVTSAQKNPTAFYLCASSDRALGYGYTFGSGTRLTVV.

This CDR3 reads CASSPDRVYNEQFF. CDR3 DNA: TGTGCCAGCAGCCCGGACAGGGTGTACAATGAGCAGTTCTTC. This sequence joins TRBV7-3 and TRBJ2-1; 8 positions agree with TRBD1. Germline lookup yields CDR1 SGHTA and CDR2 FQGTGA. V dropped 5 bases and J dropped 4; count of bases not matched to a gene: 4. CDR3 size: 14 residues.

The CDR3 nucleotides read TGTGCCAGCAGGGGACTAGCGGGGGTTACAGATACGCAGTATTTT. Translating it yields CASRGLAGVTDTQYF. The chain combines TRBV6-5 with TRBJ2-3, with 14 bases identical to TRBD2. The V segment lost 6 bases and the J segment 3 bases; nucleotides outside the gene matches: 2. CDR3 length: 15 residues. The germline CDR1 and CDR2 sequences are MNHEY and SVGAGI.

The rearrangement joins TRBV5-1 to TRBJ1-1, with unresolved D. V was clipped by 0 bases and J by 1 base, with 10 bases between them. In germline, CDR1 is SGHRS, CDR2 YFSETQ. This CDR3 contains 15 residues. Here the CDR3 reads CASSLGPVSNTEAFF. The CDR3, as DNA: TGCGCCAGCAGCTTGGGCCCCGTATCGAACACTGAAGCTTTCTTT.

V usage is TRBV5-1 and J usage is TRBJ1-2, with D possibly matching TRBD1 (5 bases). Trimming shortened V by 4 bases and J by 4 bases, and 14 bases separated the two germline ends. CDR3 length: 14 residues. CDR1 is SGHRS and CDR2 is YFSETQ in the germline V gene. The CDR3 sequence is CASSPDGGGYGYTF. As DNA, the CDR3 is TGCGCCAGCAGCCCCGATGGGGGAGGCTATGGCTACACCTTC. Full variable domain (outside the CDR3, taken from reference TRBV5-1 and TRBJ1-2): KAGVTQTPRYLIKTRGQQVTLSCSPISGHRSVSWYQQTPGQGLQFLFEYFSETQRNKGNFPGRFSGRQFSNSRSEMNVSTLELGDSALYLCASSPDGGGYGYTFGSGTRLTVV.

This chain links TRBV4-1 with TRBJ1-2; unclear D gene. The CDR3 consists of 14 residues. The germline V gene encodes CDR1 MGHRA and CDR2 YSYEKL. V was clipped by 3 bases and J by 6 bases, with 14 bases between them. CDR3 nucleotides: TGCGCCAGCAGCCAGATGATTGGGGAACATGGCTACACCTTC. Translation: CASSQMIGEHGYTF.

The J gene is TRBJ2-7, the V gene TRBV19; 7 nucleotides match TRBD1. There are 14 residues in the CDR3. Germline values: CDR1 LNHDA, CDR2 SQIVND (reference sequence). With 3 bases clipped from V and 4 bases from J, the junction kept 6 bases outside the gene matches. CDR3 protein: CASSIGYRGYEQYF. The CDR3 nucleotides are TGTGCCAGTAGTATTGGTTACAGGGGATACGAGCAGTACTTC.